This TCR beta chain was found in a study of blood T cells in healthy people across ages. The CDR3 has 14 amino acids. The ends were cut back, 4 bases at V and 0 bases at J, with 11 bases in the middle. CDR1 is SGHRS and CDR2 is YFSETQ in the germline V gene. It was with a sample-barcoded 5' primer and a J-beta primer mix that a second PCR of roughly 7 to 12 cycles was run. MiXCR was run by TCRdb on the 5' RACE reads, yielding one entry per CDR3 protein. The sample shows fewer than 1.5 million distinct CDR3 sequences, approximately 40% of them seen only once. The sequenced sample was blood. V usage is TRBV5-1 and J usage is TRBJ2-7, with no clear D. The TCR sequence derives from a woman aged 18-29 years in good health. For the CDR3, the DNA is TGCGCCAGCAGCGGGTTATCATCCTCCTACGAGCAGTACTTC. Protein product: CASSGLSSSYEQYF.